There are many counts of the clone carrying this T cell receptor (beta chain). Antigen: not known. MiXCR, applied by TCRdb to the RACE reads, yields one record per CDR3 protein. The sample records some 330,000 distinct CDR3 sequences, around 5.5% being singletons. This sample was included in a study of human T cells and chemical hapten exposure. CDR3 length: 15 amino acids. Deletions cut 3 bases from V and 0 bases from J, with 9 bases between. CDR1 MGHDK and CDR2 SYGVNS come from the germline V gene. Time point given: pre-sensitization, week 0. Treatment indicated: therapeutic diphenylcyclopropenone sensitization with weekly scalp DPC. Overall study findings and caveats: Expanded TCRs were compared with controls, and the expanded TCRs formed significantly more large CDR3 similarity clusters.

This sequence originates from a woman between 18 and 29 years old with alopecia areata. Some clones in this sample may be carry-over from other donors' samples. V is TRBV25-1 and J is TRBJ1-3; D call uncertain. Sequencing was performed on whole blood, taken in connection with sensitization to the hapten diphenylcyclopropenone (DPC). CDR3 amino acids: CASSDNGYSGNTIYF. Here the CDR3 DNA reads TGTGCCAGCAGTGACAATGGGTACTCTGGAAACACCATATATTTT.